Given below is one T cell receptor (beta chain) in context. TCRdb ran MiXCR on the 5' RACE reads and lists one entry per CDR3 protein. The table has hundreds of thousands of distinct CDR3 sequences, about 8.1% seen once; the top ten hold less than 2.5%. The data are from a study of identical twins. The length of the CDR3 is 16 residues. From germline, CDR1 is MNHNS and CDR2 SASEGT. The ends were cut back, 0 bases at V and 1 base at J, with 10 bases in the middle. The data were also submitted as part of a second study, on yellow fever vaccine responses in identical twins.

The V gene is TRBV6-1, the J gene TRBJ1-5; D not resolved. The sample consisted of memory (CD45RO+) T cells sorted from blood. This receptor was obtained from a woman between 18 and 30 years old in good health. This chain's CDR3 is CASSEAGSVSNQPQHF. For the CDR3, the DNA is TGTGCCAGCAGTGAAGCAGGCAGTGTAAGCAATCAGCCCCAGCATTTT.